A single sample is the source of the 4 T cell receptor beta chains below, sequenced in a study of cytomegalovirus exposure and HLA in healthy donors. PCR primers comprised 60 Vbeta and 13 Jbeta primers. The repertoire was sequenced with immunoSEQ multiplex PCR; TCRdb's copy has only in-frame clones and lacks some. The repertoire consists of over 95,000 clones, with roughly 82% occurring once and the leading ten covering roughly 11%. Sequencing was done on a sample of PBMCs. Receptor source: a man aged 35 to 55 in good health and CMV-seropositive.

This clone was seen only once. This sequence joins TRBV7-3 and TRBJ1-2; the D gene is possibly TRBD1 (5 bases). Trimming left V 2 bases short and J 6 bases short, with 10 bases between. This CDR3 comprises 13 residues. Per the germline V gene, CDR1 is SGHTA and CDR2 is FQGTGA. The CDR3 sequence: CASSLLGGDGYTF. The DNA of the CDR3 is TGTGCCAGCAGCTTACTGGGGGGGGATGGCTACACCTTC.

This clone has just one count. The chain couples TRBV28 to TRBJ1-4; possibly TRBD1 for D (6 bases). The length of the CDR3 is 13 residues. Germline-derived CDR1 and CDR2 are MDHEN and SYDVKM. Trimming shortened V by 4 bases and J by 3 bases, and 6 bases separated the two germline ends. The CDR3 reads CASSSGANEKLFF. CDR3 in DNA: TGTGCCAGCAGTTCAGGGGCTAATGAAAAACTGTTTTTT.

The chain joins TRBV9 to TRBJ2-1; D is possibly TRBD1 (6 bases). CDR1 and CDR2 (germline): SGDLS, YYNGEE. V was trimmed by 4 bases and J by 5 bases, leaving 13 bases between them. The CDR3 totals 14 residues. The CDR3 loop reads CASSTGSFNNEQFF. As DNA, the CDR3 is TGTGCCAGCAGCACAGGGTCCTTCAACAATGAGCAGTTCTTC.

This clone appeared a single time. The J gene is TRBJ1-1, the V gene TRBV18; 10 nucleotides agree with TRBD1. The CDR3 is 15 residues long. From germline, CDR1 is KGHSH and CDR2 LQKENI. V was pared by 6 bases and J by 6 bases, with 10 bases of the junction left unmatched. The CDR3 protein is CASSIFGTGEAEAFF. The CDR3, as DNA: TGTGCCAGCTCCATCTTCGGGACAGGGGAGGCTGAAGCTTTCTTT.